This T cell receptor beta chain comes out of a study of blood T cell repertoires in COVID-19. Study-level information: The analysed material was cDNA or gDNA that came from T cells, B-cell-depleted T cells, or PBMCs.

Repertoires were generated with immunoSEQ multiplex PCR, while TCRdb's copy carries only in-frame clones and drops some. This table has some 150,000 clones, 84% appearing once. Categorization into cohorts depended on clinical history that participants reported. CDR1 and CDR2 (germline): SNHLY, FYNNEI. This CDR3 has 11 residues. V was cut by 6 bases and J by 7 bases, with 9 bases left in between. This rearrangement joins TRBV2 to TRBJ1-2; D is uncertain. The TCR sequence derives from a woman aged 45-60 years who had been exposed to COVID-19. Sample: PBMCs or T cells enriched from blood (not recorded which). CDR3 in DNA: TGTGCCAGCAGAGTCGGAGCTGGCTACACCTTC. This translates into CASRVGAGYTF.